This T cell receptor (beta chain) stems from a study of blood T cell repertoires in COVID-19 (dated by TCRdb to 2020 to 2022). For context, the study as a whole: The collaborator samples originated in the United States, Italy and Spain and spanned the acute and convalescent phases of COVID-19. The dataset comprised deeply sampled blood TCRbeta repertoires from subjects exposed to, actively infected with, or recovered from COVID-19. Where available, HLA class I and class II types were taken from metadata supplied by the sample provider and were not determined by assay-based typing. The samples were drawn from the first 160 participants of the ongoing ImmuneRACE study and from 950 to 1,500 subjects provided by 6 global collaborators. A de-identified subject ID, COVID-19 status, age in years and sex were almost always included in the sample metadata. The material from the prospective study consisted of cDNA or gDNA derived from T cells, B-cell-depleted T cells, or PBMCs. The repertoires were made available in a free public database intended to serve as a resource for research on the immune response to SARS-CoV-2.

The junction shows trimming of 3 bases on V and 4 bases on J, plus 6 bases between the germline ends. Reading the germline V gene (reference sequence) gives CDR1 GTSNPN and CDR2 SVGIG. The CDR3 starts with the cysteine, ends with the phenylalanine, and has 11 residues. Here the CDR3 DNA is all that survives: 33 bases in frame from base 1. TCRbeta CDR3 regions were amplified from genomic DNA by means of the immunoSEQ Assay, a bias-controlled multiplex PCR. Turning to the authors' computational methods: Nucleated cell counts per sample were estimated from amplification of reference gene primers within the assay. To quantify the absolute abundance of each unique TCRbeta CDR3 rearrangement, sequence reads were collapsed and filtered. For each sample, productive Simpson clonality was calculated by taking the square root of Simpson's diversity index across productive rearrangements. Sourced from immuneACCESS, this table was stored by TCRdb with only in-frame sequences that have V and J called. A share of the clones is absent; for the studies checked, an unresolved V gene accounts for under half, and the remainder has no known explanation. V, J and clone size are those of that table, while D and trimming were read from the DNA. Counted in this sample were some 85,000 clones; around 89% of them appeared once. In total, the top ten clones hold roughly 8.7% of the sample.

Turning to this clone: Its binding antigen is unknown. Base qualities were left out, and no much larger clone turns up one base away.

Study-wide findings and limitations: The quantity of clinical and demographic metadata differed by source and by participant and was supplied without curation.

The collaborating institutions used their own protocols to collect whole blood in K2EDTA tubes. Collaborator samples were shipped for TCRbeta analysis as frozen whole blood, isolated PBMCs, or DNA extracted from either sample type. The sequenced material came from peripheral blood. The rearrangement joined TRBV30 to TRBJ1-1; confidence is insufficient to name the D gene. The sequence was collected from a man in his fifties or sixties with acute or convalescent COVID-19. The encoded CDR3 is CAWRYTTEAFF. The DNA sequence is as follows: TGTGCCTGGAGATACACCACTGAAGCTTTCTTT.